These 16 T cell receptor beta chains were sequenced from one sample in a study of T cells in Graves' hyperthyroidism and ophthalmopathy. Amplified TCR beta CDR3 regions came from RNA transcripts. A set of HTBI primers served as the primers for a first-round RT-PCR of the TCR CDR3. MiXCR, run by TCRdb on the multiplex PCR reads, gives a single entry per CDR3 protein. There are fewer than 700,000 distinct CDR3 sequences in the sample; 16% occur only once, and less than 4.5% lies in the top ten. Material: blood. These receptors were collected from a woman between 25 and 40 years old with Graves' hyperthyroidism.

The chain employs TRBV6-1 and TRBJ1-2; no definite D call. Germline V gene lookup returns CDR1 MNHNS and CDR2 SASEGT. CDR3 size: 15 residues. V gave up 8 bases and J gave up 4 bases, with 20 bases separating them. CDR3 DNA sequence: TGTGCCAGCTCACGATCCTACACGTCCGTCTATGGCTACACCTTC. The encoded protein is CASSRSYTSVYGYTF.

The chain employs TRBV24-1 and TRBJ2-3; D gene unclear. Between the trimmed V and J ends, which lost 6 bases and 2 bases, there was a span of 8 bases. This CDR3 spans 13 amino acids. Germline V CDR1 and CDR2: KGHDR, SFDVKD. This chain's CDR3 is CATSQLTTDTQYF. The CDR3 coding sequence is TGTGCCACCAGTCAACTAACCACAGATACGCAGTATTTT.

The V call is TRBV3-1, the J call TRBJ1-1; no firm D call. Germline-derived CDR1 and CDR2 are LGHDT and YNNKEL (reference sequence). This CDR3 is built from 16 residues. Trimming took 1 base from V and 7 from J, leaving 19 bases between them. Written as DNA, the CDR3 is TGTGCCAGCAGCCAAGCCGGCGGATGGAATTCCCATGAAGCTTTCTTT. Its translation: CASSQAGGWNSHEAFF.

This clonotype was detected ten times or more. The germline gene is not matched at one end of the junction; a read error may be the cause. This CDR3 is CASSLARTSGNTGELFF. The CDR3 nucleotides are TGTGCCAGCAGTTTAGCGCGGACTAGCGGGAACACCGGGGAGCTGTTTTTT. The chain is built from TRBV5-1 and TRBJ2-2; 10 bases line up with TRBD2. The CDR3 is made up of 17 amino acids. Germline V CDR1 and CDR2: SGHRS, YFSETQ.

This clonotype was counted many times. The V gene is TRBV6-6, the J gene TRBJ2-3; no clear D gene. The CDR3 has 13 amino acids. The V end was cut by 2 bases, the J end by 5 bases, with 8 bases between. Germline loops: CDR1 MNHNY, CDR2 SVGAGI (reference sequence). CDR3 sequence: CASSYRLGDTQYF. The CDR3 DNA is TGTGCCAGCAGTTACAGACTGGGAGATACGCAGTATTTT.

This CDR3 reads CASSPGYIGSYEQYF. CDR3 nucleotide sequence: TGTGCCAGCAGCCCAGGGTACATTGGGTCCTACGAGCAGTACTTC. V usage is TRBV9 and J usage is TRBJ2-7, with D perhaps matching TRBD1 (5 bases). Trimming took off 4 bases at V and 1 base at J, with 15 bases between the two ends. Germline CDR1 and CDR2: SGDLS and YYNGEE. The CDR3 is 15 residues long.

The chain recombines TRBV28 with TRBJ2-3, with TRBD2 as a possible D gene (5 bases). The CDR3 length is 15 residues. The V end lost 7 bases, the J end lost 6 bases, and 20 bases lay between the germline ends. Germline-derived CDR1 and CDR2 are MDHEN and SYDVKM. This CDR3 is CASTLTRVFTDTQYF. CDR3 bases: TGTGCCAGCACCCTAACTAGGGTTTTCACGGATACGCAGTATTTT.

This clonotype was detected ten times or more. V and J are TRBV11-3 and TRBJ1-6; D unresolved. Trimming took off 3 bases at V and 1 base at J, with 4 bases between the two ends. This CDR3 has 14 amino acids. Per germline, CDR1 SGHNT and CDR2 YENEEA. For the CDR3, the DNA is TGTGCCAGCAGCTTGCGGTCCTATAATTCACCCCTCCACTTT. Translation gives CASSLRSYNSPLHF. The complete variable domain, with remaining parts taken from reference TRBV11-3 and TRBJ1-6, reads EAGVVQSPRYKIIEKKQPVAFWCNPISGHNTLYWYLQNLGQGPELLIRYENEEAVDDSQLPKDRFSAERLKGVDSTLKIQPAELGDSAVYLCASSLRSYNSPLHFGNGTRLTVT.

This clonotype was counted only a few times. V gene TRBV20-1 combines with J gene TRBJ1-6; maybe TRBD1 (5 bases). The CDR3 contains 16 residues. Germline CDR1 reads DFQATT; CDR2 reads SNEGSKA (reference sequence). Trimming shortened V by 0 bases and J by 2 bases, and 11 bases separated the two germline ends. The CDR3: CSARDGGFAYNSPLHF. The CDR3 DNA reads TGCAGTGCTAGAGATGGGGGGTTCGCCTATAATTCACCCCTCCACTTT.

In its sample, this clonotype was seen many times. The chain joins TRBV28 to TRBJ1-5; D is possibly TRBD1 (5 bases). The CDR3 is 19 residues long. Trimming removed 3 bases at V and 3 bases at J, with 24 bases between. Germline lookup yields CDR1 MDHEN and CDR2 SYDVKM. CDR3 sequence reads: CASSLGFGRGNPLNQPQHF. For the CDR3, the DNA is TGTGCCAGCAGTTTGGGTTTCGGCCGGGGGAACCCCCTCAATCAGCCCCAGCATTTT.

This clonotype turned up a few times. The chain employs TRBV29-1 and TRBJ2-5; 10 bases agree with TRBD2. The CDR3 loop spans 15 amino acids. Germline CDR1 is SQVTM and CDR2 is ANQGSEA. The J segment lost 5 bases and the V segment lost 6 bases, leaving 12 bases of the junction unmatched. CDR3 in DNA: TGCAGCGTAATTACTATGGGACTAGCGCTGGAGACCCAGTACTTC. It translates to CSVITMGLALETQYF.

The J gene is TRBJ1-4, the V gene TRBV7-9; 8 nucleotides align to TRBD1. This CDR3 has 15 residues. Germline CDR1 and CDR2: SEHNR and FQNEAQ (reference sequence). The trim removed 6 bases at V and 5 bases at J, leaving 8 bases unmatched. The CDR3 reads CASRRGQGDNEKLFF. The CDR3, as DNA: TGTGCCAGCAGAAGAGGACAGGGCGACAATGAAAAACTGTTTTTT.

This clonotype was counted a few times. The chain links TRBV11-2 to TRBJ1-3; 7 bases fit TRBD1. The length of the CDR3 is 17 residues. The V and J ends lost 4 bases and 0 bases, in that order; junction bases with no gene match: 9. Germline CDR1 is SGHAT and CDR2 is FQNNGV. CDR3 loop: CASSSSSTGHSGNTIYF. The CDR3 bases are TGTGCCAGCAGCTCCTCCTCGACAGGGCACTCTGGAAACACCATATATTTT.

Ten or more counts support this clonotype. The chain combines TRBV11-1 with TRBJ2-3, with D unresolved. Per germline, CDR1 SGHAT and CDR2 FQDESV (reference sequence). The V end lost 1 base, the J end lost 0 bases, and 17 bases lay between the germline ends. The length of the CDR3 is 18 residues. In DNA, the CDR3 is TGTGCCAGCAGCTTAGTAAGGACGGACCCGTCTAGCACAGATACGCAGTATTTT. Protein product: CASSLVRTDPSSTDTQYF.

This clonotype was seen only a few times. CDR3 coding DNA: TGTGCCAGCAGCCTTCGTGACCCCGGGGAGCTGTTTTTT. Translation: CASSLRDPGELFF. The chain joins TRBV7-6 to TRBJ2-2; D gene unclear. CDR3 length: 13 amino acids. In germline, CDR1 is SGHVS, CDR2 FNYEAQ. V lost 5 bases to trimming and J lost 6 bases, with 10 bases between them. The variable domain in full, completed from reference TRBV7-6 and TRBJ2-2, reads GAGVSQSPRYKVTKRGQDVALRCDPISGHVSLYWYRQALGQGPEFLTYFNYEAQQDKSGLPNDRFSAERPEGSISTLTIQRTEQRDSAMYRCASSLRDPGELFFGEGSRLTVL.

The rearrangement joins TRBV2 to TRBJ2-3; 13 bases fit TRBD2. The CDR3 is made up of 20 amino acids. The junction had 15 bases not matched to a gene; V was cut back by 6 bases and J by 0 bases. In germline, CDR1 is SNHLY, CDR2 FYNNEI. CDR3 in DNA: TGTGCCAGCAGAAAGGGCGCCGGGACTAGCGGGAACGGTAGCACAGATACGCAGTATTTT. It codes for CASRKGAGTSGNGSTDTQYF.